These 13 T cell receptor beta chains were sequenced from one sample in a study of blood T cells in healthy people across ages. Then a second PCR, running about 6 to 12 cycles, was carried out with a sample-barcoded 5' primer and a J-beta primer mix. TCRdb analysed the 5' RACE reads with MiXCR anew, one entry per CDR3 protein. The sample consists of 1.5 million or so distinct CDR3 sequences, under 55% of them appearing once. The specimen was blood. The receptors originated from a woman between 18 and 29 years old in good health.

V gene TRBV20-1 combines with J gene TRBJ2-7; either TRBD1 or TRBD2 may fit D (5 bases each). This CDR3 has 14 amino acids. Trimming stripped 3 bases from V and 2 bases from J, with 14 bases between. The V gene's germline CDR1 is DFQATT and CDR2 SNEGSKA (reference sequence). CDR3 DNA: TGCAGTGCTAGCCAGCAGGGAGAGGCCTACGAGCAGTACTTC. Translated, it gives CSASQQGEAYEQYF.

CDR3 sequence reads: CSAKPRGTYNEQFF. Here the CDR3 DNA reads TGCAGTGCTAAACCCAGGGGGACCTACAATGAGCAGTTCTTC. The chain combines TRBV20-1 with TRBJ2-1; 7 positions match TRBD1. The V and J ends lost 4 bases and 2 bases, in that order; junction bases with no gene match: 5. The CDR3 loop spans 14 amino acids. CDR1 DFQATT and CDR2 SNEGSKA come from the germline V gene (reference sequence).

The rearrangement joins TRBV9 to TRBJ2-1; the D gene is possibly TRBD2 (5 bases). The CDR3 length is 14 residues. Germline V CDR1 and CDR2: SGDLS, YYNGEE. V was trimmed by 4 bases and J by 8 bases, leaving 16 bases between them. The CDR3 DNA follows: TGTGCCAGCAGCTTTGACGGGGTCGGGGATGAGCAGTTCTTC. Amino acid sequence: CASSFDGVGDEQFF.

This clonotype turned up a few times. V gene TRBV6-2 or TRBV6-3 combines with J gene TRBJ2-7, with 9 bases lining up with TRBD1. CDR1 is MNHEY, CDR2 SVGEGT, per germline. This CDR3 region has 15 residues. Trimming cost V 2 bases and J 4 bases; bases outside gene matches: 6. The CDR3 DNA is TGTGCCAGCAGTTACGACGAGACAGGGGGATACGAGCAGTACTTC. Amino acid sequence: CASSYDETGGYEQYF.

A word on this clonotype: A junction boundary mismatches the germline segment, possibly from a read error. The rearrangement links TRBV10-3 to TRBJ2-7; D tentatively fits TRBD1 or TRBD2 (5 bases each). The CDR3 loop spans 15 amino acids. Germline CDR1 reads ENHRY; CDR2 reads SYGVKD. The CDR3 spells CAIGESYRRSHEQYF. The CDR3 DNA reads TGTGCCATCGGTGAGTCGTACAGGAGGTCCCACGAGCAGTACTTC.

The count of this clonotype is one. This chain links TRBV6-2 or TRBV6-3 with TRBJ1-5; D gene unclear. With 7 bases removed from V and 7 bases from J, the gap between germline ends came to 11 bases. Looked up from germline, CDR1 is MNHEY and CDR2 is SVGEGT. CDR3 length: 12 amino acids. CDR3 loop: CASNSLIQPQHF. CDR3 DNA sequence: TGTGCCAGCAATTCTTTGATACAGCCCCAGCATTTT.

The chain links TRBV14 to TRBJ2-5, with D perhaps TRBD2 (8 bases). The germline V gene encodes CDR1 SGHDN and CDR2 FVKESK. The CDR3 sequence is 16 residues long. V was trimmed by 3 bases and J by 11 bases, leaving 25 bases between them. The CDR3 coding sequence is TGTGCCAGCAGCCATGAACGATACAGGAGCGGGGGACAGCAGTACTTC. Translation gives CASSHERYRSGGQQYF.

This chain links TRBV4-3 with TRBJ1-1; D is undetermined. Germline lookup yields CDR1 LGHNA and CDR2 YSLEER. This CDR3 has 16 residues. With 0 bases removed from V and 5 bases from J, the gap between germline ends came to 16 bases. The CDR3: CASSQDTESLLTEAFF. The CDR3 bases are TGCGCCAGCAGCCAAGATACGGAATCGCTACTAACTGAAGCTTTCTTT.

V is TRBV28 and J is TRBJ1-1; tentative D call: TRBD1 (5 bases). V lost 3 bases, J lost 3 bases, and 14 bases lay in between. Looked up from germline, CDR1 is MDHEN and CDR2 is SYDVKM. The length of the CDR3 is 15 residues. In nucleotides, the CDR3 is TGTGCCAGCAGTTTCCCCAGGGCCAAGGACACTGAAGCTTTCTTT. Amino acids: CASSFPRAKDTEAFF.

This clonotype was seen only a few times. The chain combines TRBV7-9 with TRBJ2-1; 12 nucleotides agree with TRBD2. With V trimmed by 4 bases and J by 3 bases, 4 bases remained unmatched. Looked up from germline, CDR1 is SEHNR and CDR2 is FQNEAQ (reference sequence). This CDR3 is built from 16 residues. CDR3 region: CASSSPTSGSYNEQFF. Written as DNA, the CDR3 is TGTGCCAGCAGCTCCCCGACTAGCGGGAGCTACAATGAGCAGTTCTTC.

A few counts support this clonotype. This chain uses TRBV28 with TRBJ2-5; TRBD2 is a possible D gene (6 bases). V was pared by 2 bases and J by 5 bases, with 18 bases between. The CDR3 totals 16 residues. Germline CDR1 MDHEN, CDR2 SYDVKM. CDR3 sequence: CASSLQDYLEGETQYF. CDR3 nucleotides: TGTGCCAGCAGTTTACAGGACTATCTAGAGGGGGAGACCCAGTACTTC.

The gene calls are TRBV12-3 or TRBV12-4 and TRBJ2-1; D is perhaps TRBD1 (6 bases). V was clipped by 5 bases and J by 10 bases, with 18 bases between them. The CDR3 runs to 14 residues. Written as DNA, the CDR3 is TGTGCCAGCAGTGTAATCACAGGGCTTGGCGAGCAGTTCTTC. Residues: CASSVITGLGEQFF.

This clonotype appeared many times. V gene TRBV10-3 combines with J gene TRBJ2-3; D possibly uses TRBD1 or TRBD2 (7 bases each). Germline V gene data show CDR1 as ENHRY and CDR2 as SYGVKD. The V end lost 3 bases, the J end lost 5 bases, and 12 bases lay between the germline ends. The CDR3 is 14 amino acids. The CDR3 region is CAISDPRGGDTQYF. The CDR3 region has the DNA TGTGCCATCAGTGACCCCAGGGGGGGAGATACGCAGTATTTT.